This TCR beta chain originates from a study of shared clonotypes between healthy human individuals. The CDR3 covers 13 residues. CDR1 and CDR2 (germline): SQVTM, ANQGSEA. The V and J ends lost 6 bases and 0 bases respectively, with 12 bases between them. Measured with immunoSEQ multiplex PCR; TCRdb has only the in-frame clones, and not every one. There are approximately 2.4 million clones in the sample; under 97% occur only once, and approximately 0.13% lies in the top ten. This TCR was sampled from a man aged 18 to 35 in good health. The sequenced sample was naive CD4+ T cells sorted from blood. The subset: CD45RA+ positively selected. The rearrangement uses TRBV29-1 and TRBJ2-7; D call uncertain. The chain's CDR3 is CSVAVPPSYEQYF. CDR3 bases: TGCAGCGTCGCTGTTCCGCCCTCCTACGAGCAGTACTTC.